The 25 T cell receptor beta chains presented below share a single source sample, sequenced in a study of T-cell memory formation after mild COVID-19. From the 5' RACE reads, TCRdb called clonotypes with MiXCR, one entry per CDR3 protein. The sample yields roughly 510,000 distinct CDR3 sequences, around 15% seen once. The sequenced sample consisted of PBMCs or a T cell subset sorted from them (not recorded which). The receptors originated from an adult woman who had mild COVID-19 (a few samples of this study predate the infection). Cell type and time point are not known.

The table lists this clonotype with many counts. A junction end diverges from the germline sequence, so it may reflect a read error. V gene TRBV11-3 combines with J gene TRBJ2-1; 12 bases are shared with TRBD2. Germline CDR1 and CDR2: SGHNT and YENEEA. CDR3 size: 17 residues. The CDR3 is CASSLDRLAGVNNEQFF. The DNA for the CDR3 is TGTGCCAGCAGCCTAGATCGACTAGCGGGAGTAAACAATGAGCAGTTCTTC.

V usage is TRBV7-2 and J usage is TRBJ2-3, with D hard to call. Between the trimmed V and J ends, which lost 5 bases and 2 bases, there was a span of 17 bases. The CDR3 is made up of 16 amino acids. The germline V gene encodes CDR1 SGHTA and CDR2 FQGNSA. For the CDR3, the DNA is TGTGCCAGCAGCCGCCCCCCCAGAACCAACACAGATACGCAGTATTTT. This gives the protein CASSRPPRTNTDTQYF.

The DNA of the CDR3 is TGTGCCAGTAGTATAGGGCTGTGGGATATCTATGGCTACACCTTC. It is translated as CASSIGLWDIYGYTF. V is TRBV19 and J is TRBJ1-2, with D uncertain. V gave up 1 base and J gave up 4 bases, with 13 bases separating them. The CDR3 loop spans 15 amino acids. The germline V gene has CDR1 LNHDA and CDR2 SQIVND (reference sequence).

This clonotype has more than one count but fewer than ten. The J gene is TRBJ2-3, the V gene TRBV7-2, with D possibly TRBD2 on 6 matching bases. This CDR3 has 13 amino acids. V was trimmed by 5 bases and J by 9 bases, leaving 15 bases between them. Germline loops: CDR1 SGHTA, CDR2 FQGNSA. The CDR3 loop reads CASSLRLVDTQYF. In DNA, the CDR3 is TGTGCCAGCAGCCTCCGACTAGTCGACACGCAGTATTTT.

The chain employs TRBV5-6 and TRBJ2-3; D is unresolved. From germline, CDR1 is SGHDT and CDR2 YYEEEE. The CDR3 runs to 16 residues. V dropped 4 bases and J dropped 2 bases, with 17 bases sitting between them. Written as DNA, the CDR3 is TGTGCCAGCAGCGCACGAAGTCACCCACACACAGATACGCAGTATTTT. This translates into CASSARSHPHTDTQYF.

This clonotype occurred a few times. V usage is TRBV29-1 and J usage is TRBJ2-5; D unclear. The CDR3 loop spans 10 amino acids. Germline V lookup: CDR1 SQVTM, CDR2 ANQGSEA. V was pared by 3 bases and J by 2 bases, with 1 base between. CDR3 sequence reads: CSVDQETQYF. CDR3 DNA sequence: TGCAGCGTTGATCAAGAGACCCAGTACTTC.

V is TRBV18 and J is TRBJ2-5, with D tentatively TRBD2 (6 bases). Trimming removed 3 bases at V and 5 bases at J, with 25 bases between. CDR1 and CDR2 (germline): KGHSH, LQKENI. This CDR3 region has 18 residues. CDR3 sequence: CASSPPTEGENRIETQYF. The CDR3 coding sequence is TGTGCCAGCTCACCGCCCACGGAGGGAGAGAATAGGATTGAGACCCAGTACTTC.

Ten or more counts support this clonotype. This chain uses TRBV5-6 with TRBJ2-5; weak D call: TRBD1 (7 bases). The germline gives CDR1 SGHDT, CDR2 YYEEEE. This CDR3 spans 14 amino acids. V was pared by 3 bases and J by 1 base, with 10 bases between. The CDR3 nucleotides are TGTGCCAGCAGCTGGGGGGACAGCCAAGAGACCCAGTACTTC. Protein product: CASSWGDSQETQYF.

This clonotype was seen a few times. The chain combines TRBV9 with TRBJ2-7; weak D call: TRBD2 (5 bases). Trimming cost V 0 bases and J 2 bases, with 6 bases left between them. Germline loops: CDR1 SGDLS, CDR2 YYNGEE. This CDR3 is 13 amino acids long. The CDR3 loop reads CASSVGAAYEQYF. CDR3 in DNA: TGTGCCAGCAGCGTAGGAGCGGCCTACGAGCAGTACTTC. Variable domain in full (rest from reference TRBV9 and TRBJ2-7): DSGVTQTPKHLITATGQRVTLRCSPRSGDLSVYWYQQSLDQGLQFLIQYYNGEERAKGNILERFSAQQFPDLHSELNLSSLELGDSALYFCASSVGAAYEQYFGPGTRLTVT.

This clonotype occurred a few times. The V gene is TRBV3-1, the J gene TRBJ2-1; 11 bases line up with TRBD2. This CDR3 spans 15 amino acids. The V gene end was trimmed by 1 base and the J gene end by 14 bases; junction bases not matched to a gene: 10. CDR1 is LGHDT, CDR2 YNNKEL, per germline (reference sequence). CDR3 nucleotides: TGTGCCAGCAGCCAAGCCCTAGCGGGGGGCCGCCGGGAGTTCTTC. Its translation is CASSQALAGGRREFF.

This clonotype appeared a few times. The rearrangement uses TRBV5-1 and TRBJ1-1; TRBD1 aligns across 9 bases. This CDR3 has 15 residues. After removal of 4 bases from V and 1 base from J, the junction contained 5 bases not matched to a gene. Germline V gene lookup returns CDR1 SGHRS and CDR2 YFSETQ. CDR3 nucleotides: TGCGCCAGCAGCCAAATACAGGGGGCGAACACTGAAGCTTTCTTT. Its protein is CASSQIQGANTEAFF.

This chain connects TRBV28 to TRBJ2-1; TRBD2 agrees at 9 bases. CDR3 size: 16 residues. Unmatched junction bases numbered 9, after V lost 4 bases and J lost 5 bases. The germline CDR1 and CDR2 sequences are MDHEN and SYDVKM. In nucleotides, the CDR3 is TGTGCCAGCAGTTCCTCCACGCGGGAGGGCCACAATGAGCAGTTCTTC. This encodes CASSSSTREGHNEQFF.

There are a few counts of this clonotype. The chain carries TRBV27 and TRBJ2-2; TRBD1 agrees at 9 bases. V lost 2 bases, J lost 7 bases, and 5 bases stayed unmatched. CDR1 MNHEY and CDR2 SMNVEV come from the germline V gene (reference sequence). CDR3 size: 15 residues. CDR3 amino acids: CASSLTGGAIGELFF. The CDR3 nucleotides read TGTGCCAGCAGTTTAACAGGGGGCGCGATCGGGGAGCTGTTTTTT.

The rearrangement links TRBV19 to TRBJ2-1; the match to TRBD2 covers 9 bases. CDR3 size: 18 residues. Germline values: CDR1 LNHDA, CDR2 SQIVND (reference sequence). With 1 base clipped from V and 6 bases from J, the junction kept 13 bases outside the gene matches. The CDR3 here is CASSIGPSSSGGPNEQFF. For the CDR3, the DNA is TGTGCCAGTAGTATAGGTCCCAGTTCCAGCGGGGGGCCCAATGAGCAGTTCTTC.

The CDR3 DNA reads as TGTGCCAGCAGTGGAGGTCTTTATAGCAATCAGCCCCAGCATTTT. Protein product: CASSGGLYSNQPQHF. The rearrangement joins TRBV2 to TRBJ1-5, with no clear D. Germline V gene lookup returns CDR1 SNHLY and CDR2 FYNNEI. Between the trimmed V and J ends, which lost 4 bases and 0 bases, there was a span of 10 bases. This CDR3 has 15 residues.

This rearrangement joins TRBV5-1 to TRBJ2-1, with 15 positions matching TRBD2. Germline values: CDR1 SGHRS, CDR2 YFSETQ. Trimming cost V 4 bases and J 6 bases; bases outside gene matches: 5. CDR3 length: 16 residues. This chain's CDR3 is CASSPRTSGGGNEQFF. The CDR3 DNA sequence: TGCGCCAGCAGCCCGCGGACTAGCGGGGGGGGCAATGAGCAGTTCTTC.

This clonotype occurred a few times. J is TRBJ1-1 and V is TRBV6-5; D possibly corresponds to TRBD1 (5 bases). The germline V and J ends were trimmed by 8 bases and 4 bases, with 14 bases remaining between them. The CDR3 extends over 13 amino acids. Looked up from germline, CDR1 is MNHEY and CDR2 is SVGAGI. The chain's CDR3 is CASGVQVGTEAFF. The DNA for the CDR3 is TGTGCCAGCGGCGTACAGGTGGGCACTGAAGCTTTCTTT.

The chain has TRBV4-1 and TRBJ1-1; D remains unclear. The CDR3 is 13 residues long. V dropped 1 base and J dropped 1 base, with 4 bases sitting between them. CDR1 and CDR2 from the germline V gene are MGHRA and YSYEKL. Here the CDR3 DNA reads TGCGCCAGCAGCCAAGGTTCGAACACTGAAGCTTTCTTT. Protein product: CASSQGSNTEAFF.

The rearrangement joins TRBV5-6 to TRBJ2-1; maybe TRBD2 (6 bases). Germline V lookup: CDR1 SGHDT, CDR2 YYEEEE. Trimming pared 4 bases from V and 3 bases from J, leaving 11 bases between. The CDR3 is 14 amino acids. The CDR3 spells CASSQAGLYNEQFF. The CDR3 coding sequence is TGTGCCAGCAGCCAAGCGGGTCTCTACAATGAGCAGTTCTTC. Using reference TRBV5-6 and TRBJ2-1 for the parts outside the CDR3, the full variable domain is DAGVTQSPTHLIKTRGQQVTLRCSPKSGHDTVSWYQQALGQGPQFIFQYYEEEERQRGNFPDRFSGHQFPNYSSELNVNALLLGDSALYLCASSQAGLYNEQFFGPGTRLTVL.

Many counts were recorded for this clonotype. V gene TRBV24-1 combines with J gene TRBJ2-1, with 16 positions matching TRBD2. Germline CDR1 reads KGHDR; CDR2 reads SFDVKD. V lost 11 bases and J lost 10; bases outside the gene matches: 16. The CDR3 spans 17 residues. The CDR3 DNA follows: TGTGCCATCGAAGCCGGGACTAGCGGGAGGGCCCAACGGGAGCAGTTCTTC. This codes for CAIEAGTSGRAQREQFF.

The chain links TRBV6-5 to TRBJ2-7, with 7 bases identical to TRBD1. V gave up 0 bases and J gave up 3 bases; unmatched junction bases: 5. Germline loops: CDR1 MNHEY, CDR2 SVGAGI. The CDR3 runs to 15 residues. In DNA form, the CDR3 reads TGTGCCAGCAGTTACTCGCGGACAGGCCACTACGAGCAGTACTTC. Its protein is CASSYSRTGHYEQYF.

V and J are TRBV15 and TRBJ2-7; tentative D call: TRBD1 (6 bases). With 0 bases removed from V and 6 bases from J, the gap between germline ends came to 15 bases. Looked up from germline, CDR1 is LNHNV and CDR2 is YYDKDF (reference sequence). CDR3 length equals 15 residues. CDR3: CATSRDKAGAGEQYF. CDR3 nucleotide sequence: TGTGCCACCAGCAGAGATAAGGCAGGGGCGGGCGAGCAGTACTTC.

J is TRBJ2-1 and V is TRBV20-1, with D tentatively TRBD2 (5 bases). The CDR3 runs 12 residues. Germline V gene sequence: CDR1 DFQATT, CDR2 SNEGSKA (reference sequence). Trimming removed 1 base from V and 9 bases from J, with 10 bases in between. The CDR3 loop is CSARVPAGEQFF. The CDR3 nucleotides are TGCAGTGCTAGAGTCCCGGCGGGTGAGCAGTTCTTC.

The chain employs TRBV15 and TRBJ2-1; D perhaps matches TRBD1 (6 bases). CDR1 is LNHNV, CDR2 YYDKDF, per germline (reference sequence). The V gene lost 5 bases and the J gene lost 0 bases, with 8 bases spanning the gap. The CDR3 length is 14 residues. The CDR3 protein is CATSGGSSYNEQFF. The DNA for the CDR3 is TGTGCCACCAGCGGGGGCAGCTCCTACAATGAGCAGTTCTTC.

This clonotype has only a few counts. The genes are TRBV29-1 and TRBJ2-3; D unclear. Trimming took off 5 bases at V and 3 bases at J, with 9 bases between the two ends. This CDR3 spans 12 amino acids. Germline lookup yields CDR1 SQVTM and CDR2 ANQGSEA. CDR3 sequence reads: CSVFSMTDTQYF. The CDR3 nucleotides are TGCAGCGTTTTTTCTATGACAGATACGCAGTATTTT.